Following are 30 T cell receptor beta chains from one sample sequenced in a study of cytomegalovirus exposure and HLA in healthy donors. PCR primers comprised 60 Vbeta and 13 Jbeta primers. TCRdb keeps only in-frame clones here, not all; method: immunoSEQ multiplex PCR. The data contain about 120,000 clones, 81% of them singletons. The sequencing input was PBMCs. The source is a man aged 18-30 years in good health and CMV-seropositive.

The table lists this clone with a count of one. This chain uses TRBV7-8 with TRBJ1-1, with D possibly being TRBD1 (6 bases). The CDR3 is 12 residues long. Deletions cut 5 bases from V and 6 bases from J, with 10 bases between. Germline CDR1 SGHVS, CDR2 FQNEAQ. CDR3 DNA: TGTGCCAGCAGCCCACAGGGTGCTGAAGCTTTCTTT. Amino acid sequence: CASSPQGAEAFF.

The chain combines TRBV11-3 with TRBJ2-2; 10 bases agree with TRBD1. V was clipped by 3 bases and J by 6 bases; unmatched bases: 10. Germline-derived CDR1 and CDR2 are SGHNT and YENEEA. This CDR3 comprises 17 residues. CDR3 sequence reads: CASSFRDRGAVAGELFF. CDR3 bases: TGTGCCAGCAGCTTCCGGGACAGGGGCGCGGTTGCCGGGGAGCTGTTTTTT.

This clone was counted between two and nine times. V gene TRBV27 combines with J gene TRBJ2-7; no reliable D call. Germline CDR1 and CDR2: MNHEY and SMNVEV (reference sequence). The germline V and J ends were trimmed by 4 bases and 9 bases, with 13 bases remaining between them. This CDR3 is 12 amino acids long. CDR3 coding DNA: TGTGCCAGCAGTTCAGGTGGTTGTGGGCAGTACTTC. This translates into CASSSGGCGQYF.

This clone was observed once. The chain combines TRBV19 with TRBJ2-1; TRBD1 aligns across 7 bases. V lost 7 bases to trimming and J lost 7 bases; unmatched junction nucleotides: 10. This CDR3 region has 14 residues. Germline-derived CDR1 and CDR2 are LNHDA and SQIVND (reference sequence). The CDR3 protein is CASNHRDRENEQFF. The CDR3 DNA follows: TGTGCCAGTAACCATCGTGACAGGGAAAATGAGCAGTTCTTC.

The chain has TRBV5-1 and TRBJ1-1, with D perhaps TRBD1 (5 bases). Germline V gives CDR1 SGHRS, CDR2 YFSETQ. V was cut by 1 base and J by 5 bases, with 18 bases left in between. The CDR3 totals 16 residues. CDR3 loop: CASSLKGQGSNTEAFF. In nucleotides, the CDR3 is TGCGCCAGCAGCTTGAAAGGCCAGGGTTCAAATACTGAAGCTTTCTTT.

V and J are TRBV18 and TRBJ1-2; D is uncertain. The CDR3 covers 15 residues. The germline gives CDR1 KGHSH, CDR2 LQKENI. Between the trimmed V and J ends, which lost 3 bases and 5 bases, there was a span of 16 bases. CDR3 residues: CASSPGQASYYGYTF. DNA of the CDR3: TGTGCCAGCTCACCGGGTCAGGCGTCTTATTATGGCTACACCTTC.

This clone showed up just once. J is TRBJ1-2 and V is TRBV5-1; perhaps TRBD1 as D (6 bases). The V gene lost 3 bases and the J gene lost 7 bases, with 13 bases spanning the gap. The CDR3 consists of 13 residues. Germline CDR1 SGHRS, CDR2 YFSETQ. In DNA form, the CDR3 reads TGCGCCAGCAGCTGGACAGTGTTGGGTGGCTACACCTTC. Protein sequence: CASSWTVLGGYTF.

This chain links TRBV14 with TRBJ2-3; 16 bases align to TRBD2. Germline V gene sequence: CDR1 SGHDN, CDR2 FVKESK. Trimming removed 3 bases from V and 12 bases from J; junction bases left unmatched: 9. This CDR3 region has 16 residues. CDR3: CASSHGTSGRASQQYF. The DNA of the CDR3 is TGTGCCAGCAGCCATGGGACTAGCGGGAGGGCCAGTCAACAGTATTTT.

The V gene is TRBV7-9, the J gene TRBJ2-7; unclear D gene. The V gene lost 9 bases and the J gene lost 5 bases, with 11 bases spanning the gap. The CDR3 is made up of 11 amino acids. Germline assignment: CDR1 SEHNR and CDR2 FQNEAQ (reference sequence). The CDR3 DNA sequence: TGTGCCAGTCAAAACCGGGACGAGCAGTACTTC. The encoded protein is CASQNRDEQYF.

This clone appeared once. The chain uses TRBV28 and TRBJ1-3; no definite D call. V lost 5 bases to trimming and J lost 2 bases, with 13 bases between them. The length of the CDR3 is 15 residues. Germline CDR1 reads MDHEN; CDR2 reads SYDVKM. This CDR3 is CASSPLTRAGNTIYF. CDR3 nucleotides: TGTGCCAGCAGTCCCTTGACTAGGGCTGGAAACACCATATATTTT.

This clone has only one observation. The chain is built from TRBV4-3 and TRBJ2-7; D gene uncertain. This CDR3 is built from 14 residues. Trimming removed 0 bases from V and 3 bases from J, with 9 bases in between. Per germline, CDR1 LGHNA and CDR2 YSLEER. The CDR3 DNA reads TGCGCCAGCAGCCAAGATATTCTTAACTACGAGCAGTACTTC. This encodes CASSQDILNYEQYF.

The genes are TRBV6-5 and TRBJ1-1; 8 bases fit TRBD1. Germline V gives CDR1 MNHEY, CDR2 SVGAGI. The CDR3 runs to 13 residues. The V gene end was trimmed by 4 bases and the J gene end by 6 bases; junction bases not matched to a gene: 4. The CDR3 coding sequence is TGTGCCAGCAGTTTGGACAGGGTGTCTGAAGCTTTCTTT. This sequence encodes CASSLDRVSEAFF.

The genes are TRBV2 and TRBJ1-1; D gene uncertain. Trimming removed 5 bases at V and 1 base at J, with 5 bases between. This CDR3 comprises 12 residues. CDR1 and CDR2 from the germline V gene are SNHLY and FYNNEI. This CDR3 is CASSYTNTEAFF. CDR3 nucleotides: TGTGCCAGCAGTTACACGAACACTGAAGCTTTCTTT.

This chain uses TRBV9 with TRBJ2-1; TRBD1 agrees at 9 bases. There are 15 residues in the CDR3. V lost 3 bases to trimming and J lost 5 bases; unmatched junction nucleotides: 6. The germline CDR1 and CDR2 sequences are SGDLS and YYNGEE. The CDR3 region is CASSARDRVNNEQFF. CDR3 coding DNA: TGTGCCAGCAGCGCGAGGGACAGGGTCAACAATGAGCAGTTCTTC. Looking up the rest from reference TRBV9 and TRBJ2-1 gives the full variable domain: DSGVTQTPKHLITATGQRVTLRCSPRSGDLSVYWYQQSLDQGLQFLIQYYNGEERAKGNILERFSAQQFPDLHSELNLSSLELGDSALYFCASSARDRVNNEQFFGPGTRLTVL.

The chain joins TRBV6-6 to TRBJ1-6, with 7 positions matching TRBD1. Germline CDR1 and CDR2: MNHNY and SVGAGI (reference sequence). J was trimmed by 7 bases and V by 0 bases; bases with no gene match: 3. The length of the CDR3 is 15 residues. The CDR3 is CASSYSGGRNSPLHF. CDR3 sequence (DNA): TGTGCCAGCAGTTACTCAGGGGGCAGGAATTCACCCCTCCACTTT.

This chain uses TRBV5-1 with TRBJ1-6, with D uncertain. The CDR3 has 14 residues. The germline gives CDR1 SGHRS, CDR2 YFSETQ. Trimming left V 1 base short and J 5 bases short, with 7 bases between. The CDR3 DNA is TGCGCCAGCAGCTTGACCCAGAATAATTCACCCCTCCACTTT. Translated, it gives CASSLTQNNSPLHF.

This chain connects TRBV30 to TRBJ2-2, with a weak D call TRBD1 (5 bases). V gave up 5 bases and J gave up 5 bases, with 15 bases separating them. Germline V gives CDR1 GTSNPN, CDR2 SVGIG (reference sequence). The CDR3 contains 14 residues. The CDR3 nucleotides read TGTGCCTGGGGCTCAGGGCAGATTACCGGGGAGCTGTTTTTT. Protein product: CAWGSGQITGELFF.

The genes are TRBV6-5 and TRBJ1-6; 9 bases map to TRBD1. The trim removed 6 bases at V and 6 bases at J, leaving 6 bases unmatched. The CDR3 loop spans 15 amino acids. The germline gives CDR1 MNHEY, CDR2 SVGAGI. CDR3 DNA: TGTGCCAGCAGACCGGGACAGGGACTTAATTCACCCCTCCACTTT. Protein sequence: CASRPGQGLNSPLHF.

The rearrangement joins TRBV7-2 to TRBJ2-5, with 10 bases fitting TRBD1. V shed 2 bases and J 5 bases; nucleotides not matched to a gene: 5. Germline V gene lookup returns CDR1 SGHTA and CDR2 FQGNSA. The CDR3 has 15 residues. The CDR3 region is CASSLKTGGFETQYF. In DNA, the CDR3 is TGTGCCAGCAGCTTAAAGACAGGGGGCTTTGAGACCCAGTACTTC.

The chain has TRBV4-1 and TRBJ1-4, with D uncertain. Germline V gives CDR1 MGHRA, CDR2 YSYEKL. Trimming stripped 1 base from V and 3 bases from J, with 12 bases between. The CDR3 contains 16 residues. CDR3 bases: TGCGCCAGCAGCCAAGTCGGTATCCCGGCTAATGAAAAACTGTTTTTT. The encoded protein is CASSQVGIPANEKLFF.

The sample holds a few counts of this clone. V and J are TRBV18 and TRBJ1-5; 9 bases line up with TRBD1. Germline V CDR1 and CDR2: KGHSH, LQKENI. V dropped 6 bases and J dropped 6; count of bases not matched to a gene: 9. This CDR3 contains 15 residues. CDR3 protein: CASSLEGQGIQPQHF. The CDR3 DNA sequence: TGTGCCAGCTCTCTGGAGGGACAGGGAATTCAGCCCCAGCATTTT.

Comments on this clone: The junction differs from germline at one of its ends, possibly a read error. The rearrangement joins TRBV7-9 to TRBJ2-6, with TRBD1 matching over 9 bases. The CDR3 is 17 residues long. Germline lookup yields CDR1 SEHNR and CDR2 FQNEAQ (reference sequence). CDR3 loop: CSSSLGTGNRGANVLTF. As DNA, the CDR3 is TGTTCCAGCAGCTTAGGGACAGGGAATCGCGGGGCCAACGTCCTGACTTTC. Using reference TRBV7-9 and TRBJ2-6 for the parts outside the CDR3, the full variable domain is DTGVSQNPRHKITKRGQNVTFRCDPISEHNRLYWYRQTLGQGPEFLTYFQNEAQLEKSRLLSDRFSAERPKGSFSTLEIQRTEQGDSAMYLCSSSLGTGNRGANVLTFGAGSRLTVL.

The rearrangement joins TRBV18 to TRBJ1-1; no reliable D call. Germline CDR1 reads KGHSH; CDR2 reads LQKENI. Trimming shortened V by 3 bases and J by 2 bases, and 10 bases separated the two germline ends. CDR3 length: 14 residues. As DNA, the CDR3 is TGTGCCAGCTCACCCTCGCAGACAAACACTGAAGCTTTCTTT. The encoded protein is CASSPSQTNTEAFF.

V is TRBV4-1 and J is TRBJ1-1; a possible D gene is TRBD1 (5 bases). V lost 4 bases and J lost 2, with 17 bases in between. Germline CDR1 and CDR2: MGHRA and YSYEKL. The CDR3 runs 16 residues. The CDR3 loop reads CASSPHVDRYNTEAFF. The CDR3, as DNA: TGCGCCAGCAGCCCCCACGTCGACAGATATAACACTGAAGCTTTCTTT.

The rearrangement links TRBV9 to TRBJ2-1, with TRBD2 identical over 12 bases. Losses at the gene ends were 0 bases for V and 0 bases for J; bases not matched to a gene: 4. The CDR3 length is 18 residues. Germline V lookup: CDR1 SGDLS, CDR2 YYNGEE. The CDR3 loop reads CASSVGLAGGPSYNEQFF. CDR3 DNA sequence: TGTGCCAGCAGCGTAGGGCTAGCGGGAGGGCCCTCCTACAATGAGCAGTTCTTC.

The V and J genes are TRBV29-1 and TRBJ1-1, with 9 bases that match TRBD1. The CDR3 is 14 residues long. The germline CDR1 and CDR2 sequences are SQVTM and ANQGSEA. J gave up 5 bases and V 6 bases, and 10 bases lay outside the gene matches. CDR3: CSVVPGQGTTEAFF. CDR3 sequence (DNA): TGCAGCGTGGTCCCGGGACAGGGAACAACTGAAGCTTTCTTT.

The J gene is TRBJ2-1, the V gene TRBV5-1, with 8 positions matching TRBD2. CDR1 is SGHRS and CDR2 is YFSETQ in the germline V gene. Trimming at V came to 0 bases and at J to 6 bases, leaving 8 bases not matched to a gene. The CDR3 loop spans 16 amino acids. The CDR3 DNA follows: TGCGCCAGCAGCTTGGCCGTGGGTAGCGGGGTCAATGAGCAGTTCTTC. Protein product: CASSLAVGSGVNEQFF.

This chain connects TRBV5-6 to TRBJ2-7; 7 nucleotides match TRBD1. J lost 1 base, V lost 2 bases, and 9 bases had no gene match. CDR3 size: 16 residues. The V gene's germline CDR1 is SGHDT and CDR2 YYEEEE. The CDR3 reads CASSFPTGISSYEQYF. The DNA of the CDR3 is TGTGCCAGCAGCTTCCCGACAGGGATAAGTTCCTACGAGCAGTACTTC.

The V call is TRBV11-2, the J call TRBJ2-2; 11 bases match TRBD1. There are 15 residues in the CDR3. Germline V CDR1 and CDR2: SGHAT, FQNNGV. The V gene end was trimmed by 4 bases and the J gene end by 5 bases; junction bases not matched to a gene: 3. This chain's CDR3 is CASSSGQGATGELFF. CDR3 sequence (DNA): TGTGCCAGCAGCTCCGGACAGGGGGCTACCGGGGAGCTGTTTTTT.

This chain connects TRBV13 to TRBJ2-3, with D hard to call. V gave up 2 bases and J gave up 4 bases, with 7 bases separating them. The CDR3 length is 13 residues. Germline CDR1 and CDR2: PRHDT and FYEKMQ (reference sequence). CDR3 DNA sequence: TGTGCCAGCAGCTTATTTATCCCAGATACGCAGTATTTT. Translated, it gives CASSLFIPDTQYF.